The TCR beta chain under discussion was sequenced for a study of blood T cells in healthy people across ages. Total RNA was isolated from each sample in quantities of at least 6 micrograms. This clonotype was detected only a few times. CDR1 and CDR2 from the germline V gene are ENHRY and SYGVKD. This CDR3 has 15 residues. With 7 bases removed from V and 1 base from J, the gap between germline ends came to 17 bases. For the second PCR, which ran for about 6 to 11 cycles, a sample-barcoded 5' primer and a J-beta primer mix were used. Every individual sample yielded 2.5 million or more paired-end reads (each containing CDR3). One entry per CDR3 protein, called by TCRdb with MiXCR from the 5' RACE reads. In the table there are over 600,000 distinct CDR3 sequences, roughly 50% of which are singletons.

The sequenced sample was blood. This rearrangement joins TRBV10-3 to TRBJ2-7, with D possibly being TRBD1 (7 bases). This sequence was found in a middle-aged man in good health. CDR3: CAINQGGAESYEQYF. CDR3 DNA sequence: TGTGCCATCAATCAGGGGGGCGCGGAGTCCTACGAGCAGTACTTC.